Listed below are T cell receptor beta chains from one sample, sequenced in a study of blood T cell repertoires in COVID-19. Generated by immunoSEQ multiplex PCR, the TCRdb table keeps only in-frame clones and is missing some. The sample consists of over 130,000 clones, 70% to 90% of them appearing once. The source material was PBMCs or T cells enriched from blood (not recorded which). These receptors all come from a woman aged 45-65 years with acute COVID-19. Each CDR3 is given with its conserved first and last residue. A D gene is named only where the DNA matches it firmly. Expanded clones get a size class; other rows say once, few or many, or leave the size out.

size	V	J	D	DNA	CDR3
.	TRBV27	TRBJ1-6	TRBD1	TGTGCCAGCAGTTTCCAGGACAGGAGGCGTAATTCACCCCTCCACTTT	CASSFQDRRRNSPLHF
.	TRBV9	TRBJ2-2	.	TGTGCCAGCAGGCCGGGACCCACAGCGGGCACCGGGGAGCTGTTTTTT	CASRPGPTAGTGELFF
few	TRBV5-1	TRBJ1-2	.	TGCGCCAGCAGCTCCGACCCAGGCACAGCCCATGGCTACACCTTC	CASSSDPGTAHGYTF
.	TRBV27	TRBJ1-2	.	TGTGCCAGCAGTTTAAACAGGATTGATGACTACACCTTC	CASSLNRIDDYTF
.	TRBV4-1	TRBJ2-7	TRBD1	TGCGCCAGCAGCCAAGAGGGACAGGGACGCGAGCAGTACTTC	CASSQEGQGREQYF
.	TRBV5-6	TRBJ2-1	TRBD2	TGTGCCAGCAGCCTGGGGACTAGCGACGAGCAGTTCTTC	CASSLGTSDEQFF
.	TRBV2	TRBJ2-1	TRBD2	TGTGCCAGTGCCGTGACTAGCGGATACAATGAGCAGTTCTTC	CASAVTSGYNEQFF
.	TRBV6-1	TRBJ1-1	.	TGTGCCAGCAGTGGGGGTCAGGGGATGAACACTGAAGCTTTCTTT	CASSGGQGMNTEAFF
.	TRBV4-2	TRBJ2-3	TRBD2	TGTGCCAGCAGCCAATCCCCGGGACTAGTTTCTGTCACAGATACGCAGTATTTT	CASSQSPGLVSVTDTQYF
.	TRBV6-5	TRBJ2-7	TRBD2	TGTGCCAGCGGGGTAGCGGGAGCGGTCGAGCAGTACTTC	CASGVAGAVEQYF
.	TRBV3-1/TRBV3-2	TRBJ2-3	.	TGTGCCAGTATCACAGATACGCAGTATTTT	CASITDTQYF
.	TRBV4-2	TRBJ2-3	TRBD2	TGTGCCAGCAGCCTCCCAGTCACCGGGACTAGCGGGGTAGATACGCAGTATTTT	CASSLPVTGTSGVDTQYF
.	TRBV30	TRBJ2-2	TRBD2	TGTGCCTGGAGTGTCGGGACTAGCGGGATAGCCGGGGAGCTGTTTTTT	CAWSVGTSGIAGELFF
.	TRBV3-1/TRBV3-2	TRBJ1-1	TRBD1	TGTGCCAGCAGCCCCGGACAGGTGGGTCCCACTGAAGCTTTCTTT	CASSPGQVGPTEAFF
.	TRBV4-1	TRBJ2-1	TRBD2	TGCGCCAGCAGCCAAGAAAGAGGTGAAGCGGGAGTAGATGAGCAGTTCTTC	CASSQERGEAGVDEQFF
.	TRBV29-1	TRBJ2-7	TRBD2	TGCAGCGTCCTAACGACTAGCGCAGCCTACGAGCAGTACTTC	CSVLTTSAAYEQYF
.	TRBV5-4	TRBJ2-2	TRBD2	TGTGCCAGCAGCCTAGGGACTAGCGGGAGGGCGAACACCGGGGAGCTGTTTTTT	CASSLGTSGRANTGELFF
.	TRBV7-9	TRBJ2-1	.	TGTGCCAGCAGCTCTAGCCTGGCGGGAAATGAGCAGTTCTTC	CASSSSLAGNEQFF
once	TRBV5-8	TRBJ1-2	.	TGTGCCAGCAGTCGGGGTTACAGGGATGGCTACACCTTC	CASSRGYRDGYTF
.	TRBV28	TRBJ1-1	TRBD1	TGTGCCAGCAGTCCCGGACAGGGGGCTTCTGAAGCTTTCTTT	CASSPGQGASEAFF
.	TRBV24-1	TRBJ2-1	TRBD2	TGTGCCACCAGTGATCCGAGGGCGGGAGGGCAGCATGAGCAGTTCTTC	CATSDPRAGGQHEQFF
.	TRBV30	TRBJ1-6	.	TGTGCCTGGAGTCACGAAACAGCGGGGAACTCACCCCTCCACTTT	CAWSHETAGNSPLHF
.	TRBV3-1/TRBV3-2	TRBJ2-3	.	TGTGCCAGCAGCCAAGGCGGATCGGGAGTATTAACGCAGTATTTT	CASSQGGSGVLTQYF
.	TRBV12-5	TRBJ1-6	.	TGTGCTAGTGCCGTCTATGGGGCGGCCCTGTCCAGCGCGTCCTATAATTCACCCCTCCACTTT	CASAVYGAALSSASYNSPLHF
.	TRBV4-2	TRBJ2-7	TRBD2	TGTGCCAGCAGCCACTGGGGACTCAAACTAGCGGGGGGCCCGTTTGACTTC	CASSHWGLKLAGGPFDF
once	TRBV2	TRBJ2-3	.	TGTGCCAGCAGTTCCACTAGTTATGTGACAGATACGCAGTATTTT	CASSSTSYVTDTQYF
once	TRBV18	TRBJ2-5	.	TGTGCCAGCTCACTTCTCCAAGAGACCCAGTACTTC	CASSLLQETQYF
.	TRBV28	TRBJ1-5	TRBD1	TGTGCCAGCAGTGACCCGACAGGGCACAATCAGCCCCAGCATTTT	CASSDPTGHNQPQHF
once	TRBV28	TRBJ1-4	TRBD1	TGTGCCAGCAGGGACGGGACAGAGAATGAAAAACTGTTTTTT	CASRDGTENEKLFF
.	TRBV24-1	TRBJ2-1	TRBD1	TGTGCCACCAGTTTCGACTACGGGACAGGGCTCTACAATGAGCAGTTCTTC	CATSFDYGTGLYNEQFF
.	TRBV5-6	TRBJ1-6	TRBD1	TGTGCCAGCAGCTATCGACAGGGAAGCTCCTATAATTCACCCCTCCACTTT	CASSYRQGSSYNSPLHF